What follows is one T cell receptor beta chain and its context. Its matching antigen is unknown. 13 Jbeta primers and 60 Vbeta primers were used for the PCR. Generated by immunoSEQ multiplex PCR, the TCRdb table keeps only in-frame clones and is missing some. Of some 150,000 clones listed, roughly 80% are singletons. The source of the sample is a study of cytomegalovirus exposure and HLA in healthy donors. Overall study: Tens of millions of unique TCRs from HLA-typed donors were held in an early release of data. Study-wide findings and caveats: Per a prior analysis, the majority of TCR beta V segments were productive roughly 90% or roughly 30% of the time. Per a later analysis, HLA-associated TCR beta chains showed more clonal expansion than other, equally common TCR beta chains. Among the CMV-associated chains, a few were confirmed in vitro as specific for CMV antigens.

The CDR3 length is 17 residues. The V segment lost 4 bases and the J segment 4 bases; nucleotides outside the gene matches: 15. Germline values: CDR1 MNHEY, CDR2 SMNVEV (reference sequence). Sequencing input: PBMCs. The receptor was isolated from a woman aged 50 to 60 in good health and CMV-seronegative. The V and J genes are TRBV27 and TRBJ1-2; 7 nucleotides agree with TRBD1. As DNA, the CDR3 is TGTGCCAGCAGTTCACCGGTACGACAGGGAAGAGGCTATGGCTACACCTTC. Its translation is CASSSPVRQGRGYGYTF.